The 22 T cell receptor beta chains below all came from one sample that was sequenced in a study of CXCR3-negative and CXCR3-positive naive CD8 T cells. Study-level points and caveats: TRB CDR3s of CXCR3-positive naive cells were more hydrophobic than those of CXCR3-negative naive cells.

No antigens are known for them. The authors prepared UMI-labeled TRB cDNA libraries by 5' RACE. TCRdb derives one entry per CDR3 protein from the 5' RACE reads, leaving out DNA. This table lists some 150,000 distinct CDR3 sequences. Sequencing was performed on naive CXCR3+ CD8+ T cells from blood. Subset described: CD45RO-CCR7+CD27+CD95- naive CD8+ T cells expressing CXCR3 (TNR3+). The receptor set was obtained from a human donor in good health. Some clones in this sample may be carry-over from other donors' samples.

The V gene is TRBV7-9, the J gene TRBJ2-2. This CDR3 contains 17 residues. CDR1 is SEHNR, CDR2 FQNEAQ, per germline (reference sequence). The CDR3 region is CASSPVEMRVNTGELFF.

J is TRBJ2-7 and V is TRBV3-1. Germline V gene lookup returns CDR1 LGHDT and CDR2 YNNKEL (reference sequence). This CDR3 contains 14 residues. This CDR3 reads CASSQGVGLYEQYF.

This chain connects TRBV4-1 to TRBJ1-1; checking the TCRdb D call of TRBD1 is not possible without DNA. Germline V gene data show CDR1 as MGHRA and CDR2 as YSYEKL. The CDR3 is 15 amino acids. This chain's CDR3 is CASSQDRDGDTEAFF.

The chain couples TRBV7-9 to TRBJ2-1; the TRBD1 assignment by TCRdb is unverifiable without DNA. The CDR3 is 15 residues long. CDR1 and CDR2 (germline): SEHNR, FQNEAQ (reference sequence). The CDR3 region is CASSSPLGGWNEQFF.

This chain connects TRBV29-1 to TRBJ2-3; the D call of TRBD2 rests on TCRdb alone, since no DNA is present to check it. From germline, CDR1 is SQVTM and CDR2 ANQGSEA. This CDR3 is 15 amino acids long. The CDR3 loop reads CSVEGAGEKPDTQYF.

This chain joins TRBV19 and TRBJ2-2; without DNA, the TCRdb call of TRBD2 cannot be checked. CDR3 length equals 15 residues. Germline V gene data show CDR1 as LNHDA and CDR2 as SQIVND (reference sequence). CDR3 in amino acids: CASTARRGYTGELFF.

CDR3 in amino acids: CASSSARESYNEQFF. The chain carries TRBV7-9 and TRBJ2-1. CDR3 length: 15 residues. CDR1 and CDR2 (germline): SEHNR, FQNEAQ (reference sequence).

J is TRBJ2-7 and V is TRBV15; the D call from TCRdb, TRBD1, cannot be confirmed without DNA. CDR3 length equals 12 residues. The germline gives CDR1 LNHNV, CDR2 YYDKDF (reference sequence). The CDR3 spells CATRQGQETQYF. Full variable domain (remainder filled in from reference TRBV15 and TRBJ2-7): DAMVIQNPRYQVTQFGKPVTLSCSQTLNHNVMYWYQQKSSQAPKLLFHYYDKDFNNEADTPDNFQSRRPNTSFCFLDIRSPGLGDTAMYLCATRQGQETQYFGPGTRLTVT.

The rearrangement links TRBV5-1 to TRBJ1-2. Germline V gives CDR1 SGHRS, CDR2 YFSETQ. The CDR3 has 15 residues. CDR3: CASSLGQGYNYGYTF.

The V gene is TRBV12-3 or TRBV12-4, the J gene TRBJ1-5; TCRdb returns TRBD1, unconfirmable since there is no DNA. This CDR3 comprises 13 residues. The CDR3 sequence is CASSLVGGGPQHF.

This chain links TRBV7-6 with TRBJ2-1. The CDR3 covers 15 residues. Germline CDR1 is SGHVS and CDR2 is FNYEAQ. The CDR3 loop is CASRLEKSSYNEQFF.

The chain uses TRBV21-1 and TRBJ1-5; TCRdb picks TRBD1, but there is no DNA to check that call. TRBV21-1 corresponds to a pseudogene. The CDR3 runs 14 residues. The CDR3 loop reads CASTTDRVNQPQHF.

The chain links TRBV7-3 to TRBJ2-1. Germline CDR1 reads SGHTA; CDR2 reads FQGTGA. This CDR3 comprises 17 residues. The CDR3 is CASSLAGVGTVYNEQFF. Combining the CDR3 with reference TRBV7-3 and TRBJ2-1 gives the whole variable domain GAGVSQTPSNKVTEKGKYVELRCDPISGHTALYWYRQSLGQGPEFLIYFQGTGAADDSGLPNDRFFAVRPEGSVSTLKIQRTERGDSAVYLCASSLAGVGTVYNEQFFGPGTRLTVL.

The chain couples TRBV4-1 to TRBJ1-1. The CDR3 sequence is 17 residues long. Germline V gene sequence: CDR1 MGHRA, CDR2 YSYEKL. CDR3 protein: CASSQVPDGHLNTEAFF.

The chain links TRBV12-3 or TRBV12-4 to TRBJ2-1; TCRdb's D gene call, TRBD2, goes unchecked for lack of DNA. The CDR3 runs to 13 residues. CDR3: CASSFLVLDEQFF.

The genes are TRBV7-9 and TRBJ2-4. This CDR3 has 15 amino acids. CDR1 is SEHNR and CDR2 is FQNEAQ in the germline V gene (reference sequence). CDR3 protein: CASSRIELAKNIQYF.

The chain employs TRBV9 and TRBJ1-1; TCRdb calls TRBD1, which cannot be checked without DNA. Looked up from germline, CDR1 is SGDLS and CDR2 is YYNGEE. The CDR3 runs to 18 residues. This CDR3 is CASSVGVPGQGLLTEAFF.

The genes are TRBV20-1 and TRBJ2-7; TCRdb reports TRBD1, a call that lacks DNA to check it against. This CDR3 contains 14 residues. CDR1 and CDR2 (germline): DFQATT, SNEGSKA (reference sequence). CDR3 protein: CSAREGRVSGEQYF.

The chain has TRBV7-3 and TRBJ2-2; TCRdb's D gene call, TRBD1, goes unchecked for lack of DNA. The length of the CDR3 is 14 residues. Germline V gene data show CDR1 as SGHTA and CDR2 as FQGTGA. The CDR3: CASSSGQGWRELFF.

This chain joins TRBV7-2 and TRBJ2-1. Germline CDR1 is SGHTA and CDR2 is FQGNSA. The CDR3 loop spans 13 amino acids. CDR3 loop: CASSPHLGNEQFF.

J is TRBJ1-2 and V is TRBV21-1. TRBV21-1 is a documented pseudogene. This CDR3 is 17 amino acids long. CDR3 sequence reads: CASSQRWGPLTNYGYTF.

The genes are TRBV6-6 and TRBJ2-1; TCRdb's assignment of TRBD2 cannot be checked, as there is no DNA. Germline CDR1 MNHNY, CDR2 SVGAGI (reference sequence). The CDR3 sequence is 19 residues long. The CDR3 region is CASSLLPALGLAGYNEQFF.